This TCR beta chain was profiled in a study of long-term antiretroviral therapy in people with HIV. Running of the v3.0 immunoSEQ assay took place at survey level. Target depth was roughly 35,000-55,000 T-cell genomes per sample. This table comes from immunoSEQ multiplex PCR, and its TCRdb copy is limited to in-frame clones, with some not included. The profile shows fewer than 40,000 clones, 80% of them singletons. Findings and caveats of the study: ART adherence, viral resistance and therapy changes went unrecorded. Against controls, HIV repertoires showed narrower ranges of CDR3 length.

As regards this clone: No antigen is known for it.

V gave up 5 bases and J gave up 2 bases; unmatched junction bases: 7. CDR1 MDHEN and CDR2 SYDVKM come from the germline V gene. This CDR3 region has 15 residues. The sequence derives from a man under 40 with HIV. The V gene is TRBV28, the J gene TRBJ2-7; 9 bases line up with TRBD2. Source: unsorted PBMCs, taken 3.4 years after starting antiretroviral therapy. The CDR3 coding sequence is TGTGCCAGCAGTGCCGGACTAGCGAGAACCTACGAGCAGTACTTC. Protein sequence: CASSAGLARTYEQYF.